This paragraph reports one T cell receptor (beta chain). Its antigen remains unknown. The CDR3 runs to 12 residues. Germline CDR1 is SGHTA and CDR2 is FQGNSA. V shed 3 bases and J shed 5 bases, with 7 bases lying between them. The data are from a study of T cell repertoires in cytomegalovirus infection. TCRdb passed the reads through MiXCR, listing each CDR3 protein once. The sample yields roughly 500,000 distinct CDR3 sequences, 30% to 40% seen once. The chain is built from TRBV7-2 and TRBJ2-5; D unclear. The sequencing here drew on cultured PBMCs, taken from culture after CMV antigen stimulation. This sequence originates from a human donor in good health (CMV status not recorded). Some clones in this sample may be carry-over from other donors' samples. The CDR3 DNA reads TGTGCCAGCAGCTTCATGGGGGAGACCCAGTACTTC. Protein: CASSFMGETQYF.